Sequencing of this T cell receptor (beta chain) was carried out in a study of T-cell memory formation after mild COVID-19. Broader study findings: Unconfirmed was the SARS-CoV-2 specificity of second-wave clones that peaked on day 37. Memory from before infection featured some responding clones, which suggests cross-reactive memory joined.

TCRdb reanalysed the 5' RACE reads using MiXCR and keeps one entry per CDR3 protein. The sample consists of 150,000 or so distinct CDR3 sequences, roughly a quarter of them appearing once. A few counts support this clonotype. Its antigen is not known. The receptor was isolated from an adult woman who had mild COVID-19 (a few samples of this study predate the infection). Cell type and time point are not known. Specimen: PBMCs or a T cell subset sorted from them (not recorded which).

This CDR3 is CATGERESFTGELFF. CDR3 nucleotides: TGTGCCACCGGGGAGCGGGAGTCCTTCACCGGGGAGCTGTTTTTT. The chain carries TRBV24-1 and TRBJ2-2; 8 nucleotides line up with TRBD2. The CDR3 has 15 residues. With 9 bases clipped from V and 4 bases from J, the junction kept 9 bases outside the gene matches. Germline CDR1 is KGHDR and CDR2 is SFDVKD.